The source of this T cell receptor beta chain is a study of OX40 agonist ivuxolimab in advanced cancers. The germline V and J ends were trimmed by 3 bases and 6 bases, with 15 bases remaining between them. The CDR3 covers 16 residues. Germline CDR1 MNHEY, CDR2 SMNVEV (reference sequence). Using immunoSEQ multiplex PCR, the repertoire was profiled, and TCRdb retains in-frame clones only, with some absent. The sample carries around 50,000 clones, roughly 90% recorded once. The receptor was isolated from an adult with an advanced solid tumor such as melanoma, head and neck, liver or kidney cancer. The material was CD4+ or CD8+ T cells sorted from blood, obtained in a trial of the OX40 agonist ivuxolimab. The chain joins TRBV27 to TRBJ1-6, with D uncertain. The CDR3 DNA reads as TGTGCCAGCAGTTTGTTGGAAAGGCTTGGTAATTCACCCCTCCACTTT. As protein: CASSLLERLGNSPLHF.